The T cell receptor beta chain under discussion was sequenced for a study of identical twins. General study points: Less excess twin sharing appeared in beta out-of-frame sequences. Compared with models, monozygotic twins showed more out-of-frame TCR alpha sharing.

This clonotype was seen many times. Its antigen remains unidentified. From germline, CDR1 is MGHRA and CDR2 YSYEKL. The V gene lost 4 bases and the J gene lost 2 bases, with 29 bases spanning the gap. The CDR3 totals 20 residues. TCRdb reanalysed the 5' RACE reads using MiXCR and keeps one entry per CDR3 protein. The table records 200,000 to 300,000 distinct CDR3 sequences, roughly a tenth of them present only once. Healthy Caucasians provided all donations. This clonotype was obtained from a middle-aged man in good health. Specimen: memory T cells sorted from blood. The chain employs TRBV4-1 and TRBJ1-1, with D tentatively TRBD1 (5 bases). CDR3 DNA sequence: TGCGCCAGCAGCCGATCAATGCTGGGGGGGGAAAGGGCTCGAAACACTGAAGCTTTCTTT. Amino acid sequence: CASSRSMLGGERARNTEAFF.